What follows describes a single T cell receptor (beta chain). In TCRdb, the RT-PCR reads were re-called with MiXCR into one record per CDR3 protein. Of about 89,000 distinct CDR3 sequences in the sample, 40% to 60% are singletons; the top ten hold roughly three fifths. The sample is drawn from a study of patients and donors after allogeneic stem cell transplantation. Deletions cut 5 bases from V and 9 bases from J, with 17 bases between. The CDR3 has 14 residues. CDR1 and CDR2 from the germline V gene are SGHNT and YENEEA. Sequencing used blood, either unsorted or a sorted T cell fraction (not recorded which). The chain couples TRBV11-3 to TRBJ1-5; D is unclear. The source of this sequence is a human donor who was either an allogeneic HSCT recipient or a stem cell or donor lymphocyte infusion donor (not recorded which). It is not recorded whose cells these are; they may come from a transplant donor. The CDR3 nucleotides are TGTGCCAGCAGCGCACAGTTTTCCCGGGGGCCCCAGCATTTT. Translated: CASSAQFSRGPQHF.